This passage covers 20 T cell receptor beta chains from one sample sequenced in a study of T cell responses to AZD1222 COVID-19 vaccine. The data were produced by immunoSEQ multiplex PCR, yet TCRdb's version contains in-frame clones alone and is incomplete. The data hold approximately 100,000 clones, with about 88% observed a single time. The sample in question was peripheral blood, obtained on day 0 of AZD1222 vaccination. These receptor sequences come from an adult in good health.

The rearrangement links TRBV3-1 (or the pseudogene TRBV3-2) to TRBJ1-1; 9 positions agree with TRBD1. CDR1 and CDR2 from the germline V gene are LGHDT and YNNKEL (reference sequence). J gave up 0 bases and V 0 bases, and 5 bases lay outside the gene matches. This CDR3 has 17 amino acids. CDR3 sequence: CASSQDHDRGVNTEAFF. CDR3 nucleotides: TGTGCCAGCAGCCAAGATCACGACAGGGGGGTGAACACTGAAGCTTTCTTT.

The rearrangement links TRBV29-1 to TRBJ2-7; 11 bases agree with TRBD2. CDR1 and CDR2 (germline): SQVTM, ANQGSEA. This CDR3 contains 15 residues. The V and J ends lost 3 bases and 6 bases, in that order; junction bases with no gene match: 10. CDR3 in amino acids: CSVEGRLAGGGEQYF. DNA for the CDR3: TGCAGCGTTGAGGGGAGGCTAGCGGGGGGCGGCGAGCAGTACTTC.

The J gene is TRBJ1-2, the V gene TRBV12-5; the D gene is possibly TRBD1 (6 bases). Trimming removed 3 bases at V and 4 bases at J, with 9 bases between. Germline CDR1 LGHNT, CDR2 FRNRAP. The CDR3 loop spans 13 amino acids. The CDR3 DNA follows: TGTGCTAGTGGTTTTGGACAGCTCTATGGCTACACCTTC. Residues: CASGFGQLYGYTF.

The CDR3 nucleotides are TGCGCCAGCAGCTTGCTCGGCAGGGCCTATGGCTACACCTTC. It translates to CASSLLGRAYGYTF. The V gene is TRBV5-1, the J gene TRBJ1-2; tentatively, D is TRBD1 (5 bases). Per germline, CDR1 SGHRS and CDR2 YFSETQ. The CDR3 loop spans 14 amino acids. Trimming stripped 1 base from V and 4 bases from J, with 11 bases between.

The genes are TRBV11-2 and TRBJ1-4; no definite D call. CDR1 is SGHAT and CDR2 is FQNNGV in the germline V gene. CDR3 length: 11 amino acids. The germline V and J ends were trimmed by 5 bases and 7 bases, with 5 bases remaining between them. The CDR3 nucleotides read TGTGCCAGCAGCCCTGGTGAAAAACTGTTTTTT. Its translation is CASSPGEKLFF. Looking up the rest from reference TRBV11-2 and TRBJ1-4 gives the full variable domain: EAGVAQSPRYKIIEKRQSVAFWCNPISGHATLYWYQQILGQGPKLLIQFQNNGVVDDSQLPKDRFSAERLKGVDSTLKIQPAKLEDSAVYLCASSPGEKLFFGSGTQLSVL.

The chain has TRBV6-4 and TRBJ2-5, with 11 bases identical to TRBD2. The V gene end was trimmed by 0 bases and the J gene end by 4 bases; junction bases not matched to a gene: 1. This CDR3 region has 15 residues. Germline lookup yields CDR1 MRHNA and CDR2 SNTAGT. CDR3 bases: TGTGCCAGCAGTGACTCTAGCGGGGGGGCAGAGACCCAGTACTTC. Its translation: CASSDSSGGAETQYF.

This chain joins TRBV7-2 and TRBJ1-3; D gene unclear. V was pared by 1 base and J by 1 base, with 5 bases between. CDR3 length equals 14 residues. Germline V gene sequence: CDR1 SGHTA, CDR2 FQGNSA. The CDR3 loop is CASSLVVSGNTIYF. DNA of the CDR3: TGTGCCAGCAGCTTAGTTGTTTCTGGAAACACCATATATTTT.

The V gene is TRBV15, the J gene TRBJ2-7, with D uncertain. Germline-derived CDR1 and CDR2 are LNHNV and YYDKDF (reference sequence). Between the trimmed V and J ends, which lost 3 bases and 3 bases, there was a span of 6 bases. The CDR3 runs 12 residues. The CDR3 coding sequence is TGTGCCACCAGCAGCGGCCTCTACGAGCAGTACTTC. It specifies CATSSGLYEQYF.

The chain joins TRBV5-1 to TRBJ2-3; 9 positions agree with TRBD2. J was trimmed by 7 bases and V by 4 bases; bases with no gene match: 13. This CDR3 comprises 16 residues. The germline V gene encodes CDR1 SGHRS and CDR2 YFSETQ. The CDR3 nucleotides read TGCGCCAGCAGCCAATTAATCGCGGGGGGGGCTCATACGCAGTATTTT. Translated: CASSQLIAGGAHTQYF.

CDR3 sequence (DNA): TGTGCCAGCACCCCGTTAGGGACAGGGAACAGCAATCAGCCCCAGCATTTT. Its protein product is CASTPLGTGNSNQPQHF. This chain connects TRBV2 to TRBJ1-5, with 9 bases fitting TRBD1. Germline loops: CDR1 SNHLY, CDR2 FYNNEI. This CDR3 has 17 residues. The V and J ends lost 7 bases and 1 base, in that order; junction bases with no gene match: 11.

This clone was recorded once. The chain recombines TRBV3-1 (or the pseudogene TRBV3-2) with TRBJ2-5; D is unclear. CDR1 is LGHDT, CDR2 YNNKEL, per germline (reference sequence). The CDR3 extends over 11 amino acids. V was clipped by 2 bases and J by 3 bases, with 1 base between them. DNA for the CDR3: TGTGCCAGCAGCCAAAAAGAGACCCAGTACTTC. This translates into CASSQKETQYF.

Comment on this clone: This sample includes further DNA sequences coding for the same CDR3. The chain combines TRBV5-1 with TRBJ2-7, with D perhaps TRBD2 (5 bases). Per the germline V gene, CDR1 is SGHRS and CDR2 is YFSETQ. V lost 0 bases and J 0 bases, leaving 7 bases between the germline ends. This CDR3 is 14 amino acids long. CDR3 loop: CASSLVLGSYEQYF. CDR3 bases: TGCGCCAGCAGCTTGGTACTAGGCTCCTACGAGCAGTACTTC.

V is TRBV7-3 and J is TRBJ1-5, with D tentatively TRBD1 (6 bases). The CDR3 loop spans 13 amino acids. V dropped 3 bases and J dropped 4 bases, with 7 bases sitting between them. Germline CDR1 is SGHTA and CDR2 is FQGTGA. This CDR3 reads CASSLGANQPQHF. In DNA form, the CDR3 reads TGTGCCAGCAGCTTGGGGGCAAATCAGCCCCAGCATTTT.

The rearrangement uses TRBV6-5 and TRBJ2-1, with 8 bases fitting TRBD2. The CDR3 contains 16 residues. Germline lookup yields CDR1 MNHEY and CDR2 SVGAGI. V gave up 2 bases and J gave up 4 bases; unmatched junction bases: 7. The DNA for the CDR3 is TGTGCCAGCAGTTACGGTGTCCAGCGGGAGTACAATGAGCAGTTCTTC. The encoded protein is CASSYGVQREYNEQFF.

The chain has TRBV10-3 and TRBJ2-5; D is perhaps TRBD2 (5 bases). V was pared by 9 bases and J by 2 bases, with 7 bases between. The germline CDR1 and CDR2 sequences are ENHRY and SYGVKD. The CDR3 totals 11 residues. As DNA, the CDR3 is TGTGCCATGGGAGATCAAGAGACCCAGTACTTC. Encoded protein: CAMGDQETQYF.

This clone was counted only a few times. This rearrangement joins TRBV6-1 to TRBJ1-5; perhaps TRBD1 as D (6 bases). This CDR3 region has 16 residues. V was trimmed by 3 bases and J by 2 bases, leaving 14 bases between them. Looked up from germline, CDR1 is MNHNS and CDR2 is SASEGT. As DNA, the CDR3 is TGTGCCAGCAGTGACCATACAGGGAGTGGCAATCAGCCCCAGCATTTT. The encoded protein is CASSDHTGSGNQPQHF.

This clone showed up just once. The chain links TRBV3-1 (or the pseudogene TRBV3-2) to TRBJ1-1, with 7 bases fitting TRBD1. The CDR3 runs to 11 residues. J gave up 12 bases and V 3 bases, and 4 bases lay outside the gene matches. The germline CDR1 and CDR2 sequences are LGHDT and YNNKEL (reference sequence). The CDR3 nucleotides read TGTGCCAGCAGCCACGAGACAGGGACTTTCTTT. This encodes CASSHETGTFF.

The chain recombines TRBV10-3 with TRBJ1-1; D is possibly TRBD1 (5 bases). This CDR3 is built from 15 residues. The germline V gene encodes CDR1 ENHRY and CDR2 SYGVKD. Trimming removed 4 bases from V and 2 bases from J, with 14 bases in between. The CDR3 reads CAISVLGHDNTEAFF. The CDR3 nucleotides read TGTGCCATCAGTGTACTAGGACATGATAACACTGAAGCTTTCTTT.

The chain joins TRBV20-1 to TRBJ1-4, with D unresolved. The V end lost 6 bases, the J end lost 5 bases, and 7 bases lay between the germline ends. Looked up from germline, CDR1 is DFQATT and CDR2 is SNEGSKA (reference sequence). This CDR3 contains 11 residues. The CDR3: CSARANEKLFF. CDR3 DNA sequence: TGCAGTGCACGGGCAAATGAAAAACTGTTTTTT.

The chain combines TRBV7-9 with TRBJ1-2, with 7 bases aligning to TRBD1. The length of the CDR3 is 13 residues. CDR1 is SEHNR and CDR2 is FQNEAQ in the germline V gene (reference sequence). V gave up 5 bases and J gave up 1 base; unmatched junction bases: 1. This CDR3 reads CASSRDSNYGYTF. CDR3 DNA: TGTGCCAGCAGCAGGGACAGTAACTATGGCTACACCTTC.